This T cell receptor beta chain was recovered during a study of OX40 agonist ivuxolimab in advanced cancers. The timepoints at which blood was sampled were baseline, cycle 4 day 1, and cycle 7 day 1. Study conclusions and caveats: CD4+ T cells averaged fewer expanded clones than CD8+ T cells.

The assay was immunoSEQ multiplex PCR, and TCRdb's table has in-frame clones only and misses some. The sample records around 70,000 clones, 84% being singletons. This clone was recorded only once. Its antigen is as yet unknown. Trimming stripped 2 bases from V and 11 bases from J, with 12 bases between. This CDR3 region has 12 residues. CDR1 MNHEY and CDR2 SMNVEV come from the germline V gene (reference sequence). The rearrangement links TRBV27 to TRBJ2-5, with a weak D call TRBD1 (7 bases). This receptor was taken from an adult with an advanced solid tumor such as melanoma, head and neck, liver or kidney cancer. This sample comprised CD4+ or CD8+ T cells sorted from blood, obtained in a trial of the OX40 agonist ivuxolimab. This chain's CDR3 is CASSLGGGKQYF. As DNA, the CDR3 is TGTGCCAGCAGTTTAGGAGGGGGCAAGCAGTACTTC.